The 24 T cell receptor beta chains listed next were all sequenced from one sample in a study of T cells expressing NK-cell markers. One entry per CDR3 protein, without DNA, is what TCRdb gives after re-calling the 5' RACE reads. The repertoire table contains about 460,000 distinct CDR3 sequences. Sequencing used blood T cells: a sorted CD56 or NKG2C T cell subset, CD4+ or CD8+ T cells, or bulk PBMC T cells (not recorded which). These receptors all come from a woman aged 50 to 65 in good health.

V gene TRBV5-6 combines with J gene TRBJ2-2. Germline V CDR1 and CDR2: SGHDT, YYEEEE. CDR3 length: 16 amino acids. CDR3 region: CASSAWGSIITGELFF.

The V and J genes are TRBV6-5 and TRBJ2-2; TCRdb designates TRBD2, a call that cannot be tested without DNA. The CDR3 loop spans 16 amino acids. Germline CDR1 reads MNHEY; CDR2 reads SVGAGI. The CDR3 reads CASTPQGLAGAGELFF.

V and J are TRBV25-1 and TRBJ2-1; lacking DNA, the TRBD2 call made by TCRdb goes unchecked. This CDR3 contains 14 residues. Germline V gene lookup returns CDR1 MGHDK and CDR2 SYGVNS. The CDR3: CASRREGEGSEQFF.

CDR3 residues: CATARGFQETQYF. The chain joins TRBV24-1 to TRBJ2-5; the D call from TCRdb, TRBD1, cannot be confirmed without DNA. Germline V gene lookup returns CDR1 KGHDR and CDR2 SFDVKD. This CDR3 is 13 amino acids long.

The chain combines TRBV6-5 with TRBJ2-1; TCRdb's D call, TRBD2, is unchecked because there is no DNA. The CDR3 runs 13 residues. Germline V gene lookup returns CDR1 MNHEY and CDR2 SVGAGI. The CDR3 reads CASSYSIGGRKFF.

V is TRBV6-2 or TRBV6-3 and J is TRBJ2-7. This CDR3 has 12 amino acids. CDR1 MNHEY and CDR2 SVGEGT come from the germline V gene. CDR3 protein: CASSSVAYEQYF.

The chain couples TRBV5-1 to TRBJ2-1. Germline V gives CDR1 SGHRS, CDR2 YFSETQ. The CDR3 contains 15 residues. The CDR3 reads CASSLNYHSSDEQFF.

V and J are TRBV12-3 or TRBV12-4 and TRBJ2-3; there is no DNA to check the TCRdb D call of TRBD1. The CDR3 has 15 amino acids. The CDR3 here is CASTPPGAMGDTQYF.

The genes are TRBV2 and TRBJ2-3. The CDR3 contains 14 residues. Germline CDR1 reads SNHLY; CDR2 reads FYNNEI. CDR3 sequence: CASSAVQTTDTQYF.

The chain has TRBV6-6 and TRBJ1-4; TCRdb picks TRBD1, but there is no DNA to check that call. Germline V gives CDR1 MNHNY, CDR2 SVGAGI (reference sequence). The CDR3 runs 14 residues. CDR3 sequence: CATLLPGFNEKLFF.

The rearrangement joins TRBV7-2 to TRBJ2-1; without DNA, the TCRdb call of TRBD1 cannot be checked. This CDR3 is built from 14 residues. Germline CDR1 is SGHTA and CDR2 is FQGNSA. CDR3 residues: CASGLFGGGNEQFF.

The chain links TRBV6-6 to TRBJ1-5. This CDR3 is built from 12 residues. Germline loops: CDR1 MNHNY, CDR2 SVGAGI (reference sequence). This chain's CDR3 is CASRAVEQPQHF.

This chain joins TRBV29-1 and TRBJ2-3; the TCRdb call, TRBD1, lacks DNA for checking. The CDR3 runs 14 residues. Looked up from germline, CDR1 is SQVTM and CDR2 is ANQGSEA. CDR3 region: CSFTGLGLTDTQYF.

The chain recombines TRBV25-1 with TRBJ1-1. CDR1 and CDR2 from the germline V gene are MGHDK and SYGVNS. The CDR3 length is 13 residues. The CDR3 protein is CAMVGTTSTEAFF.

This chain connects TRBV4-2 to TRBJ1-4. The CDR3 is made up of 17 amino acids. Per germline, CDR1 LGHNA and CDR2 YNFKEQ. CDR3 sequence reads: CASSQRQGPATNEKLFF.

J is TRBJ2-2 and V is TRBV7-9. Germline V gives CDR1 SEHNR, CDR2 FQNEAQ (reference sequence). The length of the CDR3 is 17 residues. The CDR3 here is CASSLGFGSAKSGELFF.

This chain joins TRBV12-3 or TRBV12-4 and TRBJ1-2; there is no DNA to check the TCRdb D call of TRBD1. The CDR3 sequence is 15 residues long. The CDR3 sequence is CASSFPARQGPGYTF.

This sequence joins TRBV12-3 or TRBV12-4 and TRBJ1-4; there is no DNA to check the TCRdb D call of TRBD1. The CDR3 sequence is 14 residues long. The CDR3 here is CASSFGVLGEKLFF.

The chain links TRBV12-3 or TRBV12-4 to TRBJ2-2; TCRdb's assignment of TRBD1 cannot be checked, as there is no DNA. The CDR3 is made up of 14 amino acids. This CDR3 is CASSPLLNTGELFF.

CDR3 region: CASSPMGVAGSNTGELFF. This chain joins TRBV4-1 and TRBJ2-2; without DNA, the TCRdb call of TRBD2 cannot be checked. CDR3 size: 18 residues. Germline values: CDR1 MGHRA, CDR2 YSYEKL.

The chain joins TRBV10-3 to TRBJ2-1. CDR1 and CDR2 (germline): ENHRY, SYGVKD. CDR3 length equals 14 residues. This CDR3 is CATQAGGSYNEQFF.

The chain has TRBV18 and TRBJ1-2. This CDR3 region has 16 residues. In germline, CDR1 is KGHSH, CDR2 LQKENI. The chain's CDR3 is CASSPAQGLSNYGYTF. Based on the CDR3 plus reference TRBV18 and TRBJ1-2, the full variable domain is NAGVMQNPRHLVRRRGQEARLRCSPMKGHSHVYWYRQLPEEGLKFMVYLQKENIIDESGMPKERFSAEFPKEGPSILRIQQVVRGDSAAYFCASSPAQGLSNYGYTFGSGTRLTVV.

The J gene is TRBJ2-7, the V gene TRBV2; as DNA is missing, the TRBD2 call by TCRdb cannot be tested. Germline assignment: CDR1 SNHLY and CDR2 FYNNEI. CDR3 length: 14 residues. CDR3 amino acids: CATKESAPTYEQYF.

V is TRBV12-5 and J is TRBJ2-7. The germline CDR1 and CDR2 sequences are LGHNT and FRNRAP. The length of the CDR3 is 12 residues. CDR3 region: CASGLGIDEQYF.